Reported below is one TCR beta chain. Its recognized antigen is unknown. No quality values exist for individual bases; no much larger clone is one base distant. This entry comes from a study of blood T cell repertoires in COVID-19 (dated by TCRdb to the early 2020s). Study-wide context: Samples covering the acute and convalescent phases of COVID-19 were provided by collaborators in the United States, Italy and Spain. The samples were drawn from two sources: the first 160 participants of the ongoing ImmuneRACE study, and 950 to 1,500 subjects contributed by 6 global collaborators. Where available, HLA class I and class II types were obtained from metadata supplied by the sample provider rather than from assay-based typing. The sample metadata nearly always contained a de-identified subject ID, COVID-19 status, age in years and sex. Deeply sampled blood TCRbeta repertoires from subjects exposed to, actively infected with, or recovered from COVID-19 were included in the dataset. The material from the prospective study consisted of cDNA or gDNA derived from T cells, B-cell-depleted T cells, or PBMCs. The repertoires were released in a freely available public database intended as a resource for research on the immune response to SARS-CoV-2.

Broader findings and caveats from the paper: How much clinical and demographic metadata was included differed by source and by participant, and the metadata was provided uncurated.

The collaborating institutions used their own protocols to collect whole blood in K2EDTA tubes. Collaborator samples were shipped for TCRbeta analysis as frozen whole blood, isolated PBMCs, or DNA extracted from either sample type. V is reduced by 6 bases and J by 3 bases, leaving a spacing of 18 bases between them. Via the germline V gene (reference sequence), CDR1 is MNHNY and CDR2 SVGAGI. From the cysteine through the phenylalanine, the CDR3 covers 15 amino acids. This entry keeps only the CDR3 DNA: 45 bases, framed from base 1. The immunoSEQ Assay, a bias-controlled multiplex PCR, was used to amplify TCRbeta CDR3 regions from genomic DNA. As for the original processing: Within the assay, amplification of reference gene primers was used to estimate how many nucleated cells each sample contained. To quantify the absolute abundance of each unique TCRbeta CDR3 rearrangement, sequence reads were collapsed and filtered. Productive Simpson clonality was computed per sample as the square root of Simpson's diversity index over productive rearrangements. This is the immuneACCESS table as TCRdb keeps it, with only in-frame sequences that have V and J called. A part of the clones is gone; compared with another copy, unresolved V genes explain less than half, and the rest is unexplained. The V and J calls and clone size come from that table; D and trimming were worked out from the DNA. This sample holds 120,000 or so clones; approximately 82% were observed only once. The top ten clones comprise 3.5% to 4% of the sample.

This receptor was obtained from a woman between 45 and 65 years old with acute or convalescent COVID-19. The sequenced sample consisted of peripheral blood. In this chain, TRBV6-6 is recombined with TRBJ2-7, with a weak D call of TRBD1 (6 bases match). The CDR3 is CASSISTGYVYEQYF. In nucleotide form, the sequence is TGTGCCAGCAGCATTAGTACAGGGTATGTCTACGAGCAGTACTTC.